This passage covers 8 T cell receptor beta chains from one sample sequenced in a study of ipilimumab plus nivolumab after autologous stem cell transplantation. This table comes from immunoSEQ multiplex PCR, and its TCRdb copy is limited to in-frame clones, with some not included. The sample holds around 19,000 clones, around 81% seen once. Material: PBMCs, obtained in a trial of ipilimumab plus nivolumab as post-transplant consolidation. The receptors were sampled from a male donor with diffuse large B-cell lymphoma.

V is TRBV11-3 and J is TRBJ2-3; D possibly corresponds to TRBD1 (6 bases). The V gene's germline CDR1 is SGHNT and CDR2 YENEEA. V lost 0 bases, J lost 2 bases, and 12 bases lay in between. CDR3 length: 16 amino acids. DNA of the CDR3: TGTGCCAGCAGCTTAGAAGGGGACACAGTCACAGATACGCAGTATTTT. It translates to CASSLEGDTVTDTQYF.

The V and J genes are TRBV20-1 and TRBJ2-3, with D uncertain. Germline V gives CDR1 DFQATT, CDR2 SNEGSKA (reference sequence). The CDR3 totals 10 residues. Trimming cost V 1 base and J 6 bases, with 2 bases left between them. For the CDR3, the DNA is TGCAGTGCTAGAGTCGATACGCAGTATTTT. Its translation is CSARVDTQYF.

CDR3 loop: CASSLMEDSNQPQHF. CDR3 coding DNA: TGTGCCAGCAGCTTAATGGAGGATAGCAATCAGCCCCAGCATTTT. The V call is TRBV5-6, the J call TRBJ1-5; D is unresolved. V shed 2 bases and J shed 0 bases, with 9 bases lying between them. CDR3 size: 15 residues. Per germline, CDR1 SGHDT and CDR2 YYEEEE.

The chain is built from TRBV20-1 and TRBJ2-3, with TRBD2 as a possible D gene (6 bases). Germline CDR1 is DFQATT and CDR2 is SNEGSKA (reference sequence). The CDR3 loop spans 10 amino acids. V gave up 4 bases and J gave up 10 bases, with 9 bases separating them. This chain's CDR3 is CSANRGSQYF. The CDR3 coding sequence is TGCAGTGCTAACCGGGGGTCGCAGTATTTT.

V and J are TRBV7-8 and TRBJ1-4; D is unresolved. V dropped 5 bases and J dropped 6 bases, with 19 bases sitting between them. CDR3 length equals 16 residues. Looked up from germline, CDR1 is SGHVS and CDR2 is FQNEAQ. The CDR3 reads CASSPRRGSGDEKLFF. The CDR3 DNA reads TGTGCCAGCAGCCCCAGACGGGGTAGCGGGGATGAAAAACTGTTTTTT.

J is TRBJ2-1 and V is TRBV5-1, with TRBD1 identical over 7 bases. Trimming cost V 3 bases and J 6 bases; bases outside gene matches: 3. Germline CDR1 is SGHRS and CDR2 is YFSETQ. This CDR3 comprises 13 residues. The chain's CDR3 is CASSWDSSNEQFF. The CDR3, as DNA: TGCGCCAGCAGCTGGGACAGTTCCAATGAGCAGTTCTTC.

The CDR3 sequence is CASGLIRSGNTEAFF. CDR3 coding DNA: TGTGCTAGTGGTTTGATTCGGAGCGGGAACACTGAAGCTTTCTTT. The rearrangement joins TRBV12-5 to TRBJ1-1; D is undetermined. Trimming took off 2 bases at V and 1 base at J, with 11 bases between the two ends. Germline CDR1 is LGHNT and CDR2 is FRNRAP. The CDR3 has 15 amino acids. Variable domain in full (rest from reference TRBV12-5 and TRBJ1-1): DARVTQTPRHKVTEMGQEVTMRCQPILGHNTVFWYRQTMMQGLELLAYFRNRAPLDDSGMPKDRFSAEMPDATLATLKIQPSEPRDSAVYFCASGLIRSGNTEAFFGQGTRLTVV.

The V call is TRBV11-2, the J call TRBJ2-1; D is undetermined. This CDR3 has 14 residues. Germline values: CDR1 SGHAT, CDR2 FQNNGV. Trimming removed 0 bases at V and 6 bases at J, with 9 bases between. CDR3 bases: TGTGCCAGCAGCTTAGATATCCGTTTCAATGAGCAGTTCTTC. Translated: CASSLDIRFNEQFF.